This T cell receptor beta chain was obtained from a study of OX40 agonist ivuxolimab in advanced cancers. Background on the study: Dose-escalation patients' cancers were hepatocellular carcinoma, melanoma, renal cell or head and neck cancer.

Study outcomes and limitations: More expanded clones were found, on average, in CD8+ than in CD4+ T cells. Among the lowest peripheral clonal expansion occurred in 0.1-3.0 mg/kg partial responders.

With respect to this clone: What it binds is not known.

CDR3 size: 15 residues. Germline values: CDR1 SGDLS, CDR2 YYNGEE. Trimming removed 4 bases from V and 2 bases from J, with 15 bases in between. Measured with immunoSEQ multiplex PCR; TCRdb has only the in-frame clones, and not every one. Among 25,000 to 35,000 clones listed, roughly 83% were seen once. The chain employs TRBV9 and TRBJ1-1, with unresolved D. Specimen: CD4+ or CD8+ T cells sorted from blood, collected in a trial of the OX40 agonist ivuxolimab. This receptor was identified in an adult with an advanced solid tumor such as melanoma, head and neck, liver or kidney cancer. The CDR3 here is CASSPSYRVNTEAFF. The DNA of the CDR3 is TGTGCCAGCAGCCCAAGTTATCGCGTAAACACTGAAGCTTTCTTT.